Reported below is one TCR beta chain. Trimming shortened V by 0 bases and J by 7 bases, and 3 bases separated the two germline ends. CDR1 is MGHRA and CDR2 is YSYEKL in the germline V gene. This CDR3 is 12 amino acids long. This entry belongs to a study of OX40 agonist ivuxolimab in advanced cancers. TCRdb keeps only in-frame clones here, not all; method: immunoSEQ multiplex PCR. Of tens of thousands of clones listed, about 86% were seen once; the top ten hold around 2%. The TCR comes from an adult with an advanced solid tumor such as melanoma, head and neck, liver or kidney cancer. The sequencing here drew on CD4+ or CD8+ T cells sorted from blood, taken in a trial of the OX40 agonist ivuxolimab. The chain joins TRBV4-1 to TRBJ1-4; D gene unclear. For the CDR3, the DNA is TGCGCCAGCAGCCAAGATAGTGAAAAACTGTTTTTT. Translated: CASSQDSEKLFF.